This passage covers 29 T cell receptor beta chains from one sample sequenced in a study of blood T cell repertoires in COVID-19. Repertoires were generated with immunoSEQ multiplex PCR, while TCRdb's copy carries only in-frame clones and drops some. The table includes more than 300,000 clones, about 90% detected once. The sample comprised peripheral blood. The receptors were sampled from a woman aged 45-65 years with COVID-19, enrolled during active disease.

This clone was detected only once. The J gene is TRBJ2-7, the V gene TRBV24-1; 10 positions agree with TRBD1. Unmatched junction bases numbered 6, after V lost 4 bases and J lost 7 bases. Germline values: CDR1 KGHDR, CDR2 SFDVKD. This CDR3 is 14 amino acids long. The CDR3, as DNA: TGTGCCACCAGTGAGGGGACAGGGGTTCTTGAGCAGTACTTC. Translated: CATSEGTGVLEQYF.

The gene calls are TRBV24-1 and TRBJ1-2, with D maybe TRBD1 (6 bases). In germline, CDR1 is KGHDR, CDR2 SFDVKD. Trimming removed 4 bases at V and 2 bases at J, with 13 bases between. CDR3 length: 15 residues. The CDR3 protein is CATSEVDSLNYGYTF. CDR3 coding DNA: TGTGCCACCAGTGAAGTGGACAGCTTGAACTATGGCTACACCTTC.

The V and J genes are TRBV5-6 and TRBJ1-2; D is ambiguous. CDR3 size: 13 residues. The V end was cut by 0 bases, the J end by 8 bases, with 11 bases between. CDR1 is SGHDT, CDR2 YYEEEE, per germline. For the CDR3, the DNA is TGTGCCAGCAGCTTGGGTCACATCCACGGCTACACCTTC. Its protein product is CASSLGHIHGYTF.

The CDR3 region is CASSGPPSGKLQETQYF. The CDR3 nucleotides read TGCGCCAGCAGCGGCCCCCCCAGCGGCAAACTACAAGAGACCCAGTACTTC. The V and J genes are TRBV5-1 and TRBJ2-5, with TRBD2 as a possible D gene (5 bases). This CDR3 contains 17 residues. Per the germline V gene, CDR1 is SGHRS and CDR2 is YFSETQ. Trimming took 4 bases from V and 2 from J, leaving 21 bases between them.

Written as DNA, the CDR3 is TGTGCCAGCTCACCAGCGGGGAACTCCTACAATGAGCAGTTCTTC. Translating it yields CASSPAGNSYNEQFF. The chain employs TRBV18 and TRBJ2-1; D is possibly TRBD2 (6 bases). Germline CDR1 reads KGHSH; CDR2 reads LQKENI. The CDR3 sequence is 15 residues long. V was shortened by 2 bases and J by 0 bases, with 8 bases between the two germline ends. The full variable domain, rest sourced from reference TRBV18 and TRBJ2-1, is NAGVMQNPRHLVRRRGQEARLRCSPMKGHSHVYWYRQLPEEGLKFMVYLQKENIIDESGMPKERFSAEFPKEGPSILRIQQVVRGDSAAYFCASSPAGNSYNEQFFGPGTRLTVL.

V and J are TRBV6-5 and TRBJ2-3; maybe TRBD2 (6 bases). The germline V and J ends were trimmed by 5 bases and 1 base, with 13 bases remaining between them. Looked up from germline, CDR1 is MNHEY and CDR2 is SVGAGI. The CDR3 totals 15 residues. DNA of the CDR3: TGTGCCAGCAGTCGGGGGTGGGCGGGCACAGATACGCAGTATTTT. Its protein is CASSRGWAGTDTQYF.

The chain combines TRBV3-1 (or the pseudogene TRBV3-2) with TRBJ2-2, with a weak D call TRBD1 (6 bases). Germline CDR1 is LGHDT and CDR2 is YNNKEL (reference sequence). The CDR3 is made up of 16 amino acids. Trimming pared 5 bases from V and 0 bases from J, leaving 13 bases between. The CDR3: CASSEWDTTNTGELFF. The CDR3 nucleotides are TGTGCCAGCAGCGAATGGGACACGACGAACACCGGGGAGCTGTTTTTT.

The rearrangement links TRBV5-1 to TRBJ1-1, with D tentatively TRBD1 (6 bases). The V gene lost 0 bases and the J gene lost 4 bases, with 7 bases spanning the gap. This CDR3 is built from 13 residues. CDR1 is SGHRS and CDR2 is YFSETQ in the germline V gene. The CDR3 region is CASSLGQATEAFF. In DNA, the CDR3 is TGCGCCAGCAGCTTGGGACAGGCCACTGAAGCTTTCTTT.

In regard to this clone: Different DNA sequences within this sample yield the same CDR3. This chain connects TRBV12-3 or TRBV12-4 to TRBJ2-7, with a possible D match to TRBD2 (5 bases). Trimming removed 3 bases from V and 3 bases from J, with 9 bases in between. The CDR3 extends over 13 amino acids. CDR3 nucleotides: TGTGCCAGCAGTTTCCGGGGTTACTACGAGCAGTACTTC. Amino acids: CASSFRGYYEQYF.

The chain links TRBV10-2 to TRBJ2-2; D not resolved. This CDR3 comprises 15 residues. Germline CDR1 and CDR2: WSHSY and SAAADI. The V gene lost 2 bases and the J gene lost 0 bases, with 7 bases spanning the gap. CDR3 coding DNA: TGCGCCAGCAGTGAGCAGGCCACGAACACCGGGGAGCTGTTTTTT. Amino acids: CASSEQATNTGELFF.

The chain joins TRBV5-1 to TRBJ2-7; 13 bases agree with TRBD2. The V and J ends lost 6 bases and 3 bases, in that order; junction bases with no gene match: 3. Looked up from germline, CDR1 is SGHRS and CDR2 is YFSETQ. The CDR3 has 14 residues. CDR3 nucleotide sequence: TGCGCCAGCACCCGGACTAGCGGGAGCTACGAGCAGTACTTC. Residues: CASTRTSGSYEQYF.

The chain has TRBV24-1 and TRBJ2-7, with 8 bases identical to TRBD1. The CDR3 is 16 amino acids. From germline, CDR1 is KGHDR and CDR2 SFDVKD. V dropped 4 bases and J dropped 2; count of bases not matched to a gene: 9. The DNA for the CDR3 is TGTGCCACCAGTGACAAAGAGACAGGGGATCCCTACGAGCAGTACTTC. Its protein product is CATSDKETGDPYEQYF.

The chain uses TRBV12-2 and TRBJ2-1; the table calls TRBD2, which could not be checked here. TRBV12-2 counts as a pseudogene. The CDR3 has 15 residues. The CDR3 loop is CASREREEACNEQFF. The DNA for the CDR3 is TGTGCAAGTCGGGAGCGGGAAGAGGCTTGCAATGAGCAGTTCTTC.

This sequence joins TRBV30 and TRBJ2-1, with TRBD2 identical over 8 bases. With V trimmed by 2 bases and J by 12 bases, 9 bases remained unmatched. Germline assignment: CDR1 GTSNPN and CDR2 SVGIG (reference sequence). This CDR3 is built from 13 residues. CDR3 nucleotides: TGTGCCTGGAGTACGGGACTAGAGTCTAGGCAGTTCTTC. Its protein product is CAWSTGLESRQFF.

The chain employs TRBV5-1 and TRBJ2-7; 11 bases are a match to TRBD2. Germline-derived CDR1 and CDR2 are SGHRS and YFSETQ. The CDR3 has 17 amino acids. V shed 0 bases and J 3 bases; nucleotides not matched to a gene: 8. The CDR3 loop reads CASSLGELAGGYYEQYF. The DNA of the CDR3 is TGCGCCAGCAGCTTGGGCGAGCTAGCGGGAGGCTACTACGAGCAGTACTTC.

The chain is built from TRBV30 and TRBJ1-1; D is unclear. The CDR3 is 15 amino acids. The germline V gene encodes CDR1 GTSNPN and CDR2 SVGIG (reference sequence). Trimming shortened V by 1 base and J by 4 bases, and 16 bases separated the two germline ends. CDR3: CAWSAAGHPATEAFF. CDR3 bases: TGTGCCTGGAGTGCGGCGGGCCACCCGGCCACTGAAGCTTTCTTT.

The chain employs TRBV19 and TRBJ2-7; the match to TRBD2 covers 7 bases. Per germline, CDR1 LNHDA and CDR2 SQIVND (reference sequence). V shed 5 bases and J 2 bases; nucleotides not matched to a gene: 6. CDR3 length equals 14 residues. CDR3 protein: CASSVASGPYEQYF. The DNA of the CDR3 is TGTGCCAGTAGTGTGGCTAGCGGACCCTACGAGCAGTACTTC.

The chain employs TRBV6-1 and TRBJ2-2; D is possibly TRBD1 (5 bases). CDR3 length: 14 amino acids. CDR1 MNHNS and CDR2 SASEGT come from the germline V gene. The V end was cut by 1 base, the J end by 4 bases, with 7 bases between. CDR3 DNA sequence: TGTGCCAGCAGTGAAGTAAGGGGCACCGGGGAGCTGTTTTTT. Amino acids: CASSEVRGTGELFF.

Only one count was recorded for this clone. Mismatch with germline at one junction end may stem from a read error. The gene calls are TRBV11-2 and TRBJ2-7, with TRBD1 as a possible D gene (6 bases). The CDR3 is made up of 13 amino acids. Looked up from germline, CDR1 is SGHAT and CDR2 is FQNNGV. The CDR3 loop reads CASSFFETGPPGF. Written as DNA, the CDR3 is TGTGCCAGCAGCTTCTTTGAAACAGGGCCCCCTGGCTTC.

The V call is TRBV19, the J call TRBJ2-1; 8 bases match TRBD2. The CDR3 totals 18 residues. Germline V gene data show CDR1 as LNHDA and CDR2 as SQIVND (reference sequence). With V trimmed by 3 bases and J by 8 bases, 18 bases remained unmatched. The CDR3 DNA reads TGTGCCAGTAGTATTTCCGCTTCGGGGACGGGAGGGTCCGATGAGCAGTTCTTC. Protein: CASSISASGTGGSDEQFF.

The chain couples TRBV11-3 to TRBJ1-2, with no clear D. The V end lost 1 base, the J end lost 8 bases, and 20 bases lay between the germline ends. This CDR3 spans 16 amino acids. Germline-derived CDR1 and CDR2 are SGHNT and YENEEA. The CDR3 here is CASSLVSWGVSQGYTF. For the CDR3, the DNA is TGTGCCAGCAGCTTAGTCTCTTGGGGAGTTTCGCAGGGCTACACCTTC.

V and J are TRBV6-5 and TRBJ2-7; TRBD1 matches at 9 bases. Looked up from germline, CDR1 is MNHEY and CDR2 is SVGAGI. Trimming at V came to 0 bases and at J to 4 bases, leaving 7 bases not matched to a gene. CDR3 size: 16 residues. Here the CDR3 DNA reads TGTGCCAGCAGTTACTCGTTAGGGGACAGGGTTTACGAGCAGTACTTC. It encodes CASSYSLGDRVYEQYF.

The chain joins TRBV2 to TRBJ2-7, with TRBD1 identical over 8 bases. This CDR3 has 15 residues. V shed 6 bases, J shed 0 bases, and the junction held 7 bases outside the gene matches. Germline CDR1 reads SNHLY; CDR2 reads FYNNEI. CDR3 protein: CASRPGQGLSYEQYF. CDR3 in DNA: TGTGCCAGCAGACCCGGACAGGGTCTCTCCTACGAGCAGTACTTC.

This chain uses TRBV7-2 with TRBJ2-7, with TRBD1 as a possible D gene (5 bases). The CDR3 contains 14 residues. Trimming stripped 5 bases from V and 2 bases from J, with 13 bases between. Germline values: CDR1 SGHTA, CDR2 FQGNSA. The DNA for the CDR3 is TGTGCCAGCAGCCTTCCGCAGGGAACCTACGAGCAGTACTTC. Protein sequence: CASSLPQGTYEQYF.

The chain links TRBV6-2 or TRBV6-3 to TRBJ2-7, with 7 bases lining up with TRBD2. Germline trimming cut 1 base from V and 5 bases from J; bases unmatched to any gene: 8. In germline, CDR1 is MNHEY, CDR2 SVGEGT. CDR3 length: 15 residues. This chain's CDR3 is CASSYFAGVSDEQYF. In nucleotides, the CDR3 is TGTGCCAGCAGTTACTTTGCGGGAGTTTCCGACGAGCAGTACTTC.

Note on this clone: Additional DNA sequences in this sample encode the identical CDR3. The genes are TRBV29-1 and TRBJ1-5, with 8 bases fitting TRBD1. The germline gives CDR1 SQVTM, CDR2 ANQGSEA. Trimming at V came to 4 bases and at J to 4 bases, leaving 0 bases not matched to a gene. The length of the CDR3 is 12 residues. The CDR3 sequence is CSVGTGNQPQHF. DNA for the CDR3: TGCAGCGTTGGGACAGGGAATCAGCCCCAGCATTTT.

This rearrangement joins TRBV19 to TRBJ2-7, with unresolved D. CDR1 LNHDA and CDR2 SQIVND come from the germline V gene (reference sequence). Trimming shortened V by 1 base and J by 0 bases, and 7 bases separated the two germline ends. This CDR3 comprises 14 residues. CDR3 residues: CASSIAQTSYEQYF. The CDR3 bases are TGTGCCAGTAGTATAGCACAGACCTCCTACGAGCAGTACTTC. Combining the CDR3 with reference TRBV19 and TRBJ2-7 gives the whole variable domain DGGITQSPKYLFRKEGQNVTLSCEQNLNHDAMYWYRQDPGQGLRLIYYSQIVNDFQKGDIAEGYSVSREKKESFPLTVTSAQKNPTAFYLCASSIAQTSYEQYFGPGTRLTVT.

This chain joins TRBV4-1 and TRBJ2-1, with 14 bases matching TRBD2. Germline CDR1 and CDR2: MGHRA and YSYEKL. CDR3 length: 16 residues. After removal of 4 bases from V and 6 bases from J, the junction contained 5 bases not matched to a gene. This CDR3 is CASSPRLAGGSNEQFF. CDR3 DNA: TGCGCCAGCAGCCCGAGACTAGCGGGAGGGTCCAATGAGCAGTTCTTC.

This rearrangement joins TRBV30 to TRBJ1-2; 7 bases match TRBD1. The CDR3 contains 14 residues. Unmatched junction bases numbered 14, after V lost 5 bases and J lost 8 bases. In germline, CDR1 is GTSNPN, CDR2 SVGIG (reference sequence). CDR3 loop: CAWAPQGGTKGYTF. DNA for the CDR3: TGTGCCTGGGCACCCCAGGGGGGAACTAAGGGCTACACCTTC.